Below are 20 T cell receptor beta chains sequenced from a single sample in a study of blood T cells in healthy people across ages. A second roughly 7 to 12 cycle PCR used barcoded and J-beta primers. TCRdb re-derived calls from the 5' RACE reads in MiXCR, one entry per CDR3 protein. The sample records 550,000 to 800,000 distinct CDR3 sequences, about 34% being singletons. The sequencing sample was made of blood. The source of these receptors is a woman older than 75 in good health.

This clonotype was found many times. The rearrangement links TRBV20-1 to TRBJ2-7; 13 bases agree with TRBD2. The CDR3 extends over 13 amino acids. V shed 6 bases, J shed 7 bases, and the junction held 6 bases outside the gene matches. The germline V gene has CDR1 DFQATT and CDR2 SNEGSKA (reference sequence). Written as DNA, the CDR3 is TGCAGTGCCGTAGGACTAGCGGGGGAAGAGCAGTACTTC. Translation: CSAVGLAGEEQYF.

This clonotype was seen repeatedly, ten times or more. This sequence joins TRBV12-3 or TRBV12-4 and TRBJ2-1; TRBD1 matches 8 bases. With V trimmed by 7 bases and J by 7 bases, 6 bases remained unmatched. The length of the CDR3 is 13 residues. DNA for the CDR3: TGTGCCAGCACCCTGACAGGGGAGAATGAGCAGTTCTTC. Protein: CASTLTGENEQFF.

This clonotype showed up just a few times. This sequence joins TRBV3-1 and TRBJ2-2; D not certain. In germline, CDR1 is LGHDT, CDR2 YNNKEL (reference sequence). Trimming stripped 4 bases from V and 0 bases from J, with 9 bases between. The CDR3 runs 15 residues. Here the CDR3 reads CASSRVRTNTGELFF. CDR3 in DNA: TGTGCCAGCAGCCGGGTCAGAACGAACACCGGGGAGCTGTTTTTT.

This clonotype was recorded many times. The chain employs TRBV6-5 and TRBJ2-4; possibly TRBD1 for D (5 bases). The CDR3 loop spans 13 amino acids. V lost 3 bases, J lost 5 bases, and 8 bases lay in between. CDR1 MNHEY and CDR2 SVGAGI come from the germline V gene. The CDR3 reads CASSYDRENIQYF. In nucleotides, the CDR3 is TGTGCCAGCAGTTATGACAGAGAAAACATTCAGTACTTC.

In this sample, this clonotype turned up many times. V and J are TRBV20-1 and TRBJ1-6; possibly TRBD1 for D (5 bases). The CDR3 has 15 amino acids. V lost 0 bases and J 8 bases, leaving 14 bases between the germline ends. Germline lookup yields CDR1 DFQATT and CDR2 SNEGSKA (reference sequence). DNA of the CDR3: TGCAGTGCTAGAGATAGGGGAAGGTTCTATTCACCCCTCCACTTT. Its protein is CSARDRGRFYSPLHF.

The chain is built from TRBV10-3 and TRBJ2-1; 7 bases match TRBD1. J was trimmed by 0 bases and V by 6 bases; bases with no gene match: 8. Germline V lookup: CDR1 ENHRY, CDR2 SYGVKD. The CDR3 has 16 amino acids. CDR3: CAISRSQGSSYNEQFF. In DNA form, the CDR3 reads TGTGCCATCAGCCGATCACAGGGGAGCTCCTACAATGAGCAGTTCTTC.

As to this clonotype: It may be a read error: a sequence one base away is much more abundant. V usage is TRBV6-1 and J usage is TRBJ1-5; D is unclear. Trimming removed 6 bases at V and 0 bases at J, with 12 bases between. The CDR3 contains 15 residues. Germline V gene lookup returns CDR1 MNHNS and CDR2 SASEGT. The CDR3 spells CASSPPRDSNQPQHF. In DNA, the CDR3 is TGTGCCAGCAGCCCGCCCCGCGATAGCAATCAGCCCCAGCATTTT.

This chain's CDR3 is CASSLVPGEGGYTF. For the CDR3, the DNA is TGTGCCAGCAGCTTAGTGCCAGGGGAGGGAGGCTACACCTTC. This chain connects TRBV7-8 to TRBJ1-2, with D possibly being TRBD1 (6 bases). The CDR3 consists of 14 residues. The V gene lost 1 base and the J gene lost 8 bases, with 14 bases spanning the gap. Germline assignment: CDR1 SGHVS and CDR2 FQNEAQ.

This clonotype showed up many times. CDR3 sequence reads: CASSSLKTVMNTEAFF. The CDR3 DNA follows: TGTGCCAGCAGTTCACTAAAGACAGTGATGAACACTGAAGCTTTCTTT. The chain links TRBV6-2 or TRBV6-3 to TRBJ1-1; maybe TRBD1 (5 bases). Per the germline V gene, CDR1 is MNHEY and CDR2 is SVGEGT. V was pared by 4 bases and J by 0 bases, with 15 bases between. This CDR3 is 16 amino acids long.

There are many counts of this clonotype. This chain connects TRBV12-3 or TRBV12-4 to TRBJ2-3; 7 bases agree with TRBD2. The CDR3 length is 15 residues. J was trimmed by 3 bases and V by 5 bases; bases with no gene match: 8. The CDR3 sequence is CASSRDSGGTDTQYF. The CDR3 DNA reads as TGTGCCAGCAGTCGGGACTCGGGGGGTACAGATACGCAGTATTTT.

The chain has TRBV20-1 and TRBJ2-3; 7 bases map to TRBD2. The CDR3 contains 14 residues. V shed 3 bases, J shed 0 bases, and the junction held 3 bases outside the gene matches. Germline values: CDR1 DFQATT, CDR2 SNEGSKA (reference sequence). The CDR3 DNA reads as TGCAGTGCTAGCCCTAGCGGTAGCACAGATACGCAGTATTTT. Translation: CSASPSGSTDTQYF.

This chain uses TRBV4-3 with TRBJ2-7; TRBD2 agrees at 7 bases. The CDR3 spans 13 residues. J gave up 5 bases and V 4 bases, and 5 bases lay outside the gene matches. Germline loops: CDR1 LGHNA, CDR2 YSLEER. The CDR3 coding sequence is TGCGCCAGCAGCCCCCTCGCGGGAGACGAGCAGTACTTC. Its translation: CASSPLAGDEQYF.

The sample holds many counts of this clonotype. The chain carries TRBV7-8 and TRBJ1-2; 10 nucleotides align to TRBD1. The CDR3 extends over 15 amino acids. V lost 3 bases and J lost 8; bases outside the gene matches: 9. Germline V gene lookup returns CDR1 SGHVS and CDR2 FQNEAQ. DNA of the CDR3: TGTGCCAGCAGCTTCGACAGGGGGCGAGGTGGCGGCTACACCTTC. It specifies CASSFDRGRGGGYTF. The variable domain in full, completed from reference TRBV7-8 and TRBJ1-2, reads GAGVSQSPRYKVAKRGQDVALRCDPISGHVSLFWYQQALGQGPEFLTYFQNEAQLDKSGLPSDRFFAERPEGSVSTLKIQRTQQEDSAVYLCASSFDRGRGGGYTFGSGTRLTVV.

This clonotype was seen only a few times. The rearrangement links TRBV11-2 to TRBJ1-4; D ambiguous. The CDR3 totals 14 residues. In germline, CDR1 is SGHAT, CDR2 FQNNGV. Trimming took off 5 bases at V and 1 base at J, with 8 bases between the two ends. The CDR3 protein is CASSLQRTNEKLFF. CDR3 bases: TGTGCCAGCAGCCTACAGAGAACTAATGAAAAACTGTTTTTT.

Details on this clonotype: Given a much more abundant clone one base away, this may be a read error. This chain uses TRBV6-5 with TRBJ2-7; D uncertain. CDR1 and CDR2 (germline): MNHEY, SVGAGI. The CDR3 is made up of 15 amino acids. The CDR3 sequence is CACSYGRQPPYEQYF. The CDR3 DNA sequence: TGTGCCTGCAGTTACGGCCGGCAGCCCCCCTACGAGCAGTACTTC.

This clonotype was detected many times. A read error may produce the germline difference seen at one junction end. V and J are TRBV5-1 and TRBJ2-2; 7 bases line up with TRBD1. CDR3 length equals 13 residues. Looked up from germline, CDR1 is SGHRS and CDR2 is YFSETQ. CDR3 coding DNA: TGTGCCAGCAGTTTCAGGGGGACCGGGGAGCTGTTTTTT. This translates into CASSFRGTGELFF.

J is TRBJ1-1 and V is TRBV12-3 or TRBV12-4; D perhaps matches TRBD1 (5 bases). The germline V and J ends were trimmed by 0 bases and 5 bases, with 10 bases remaining between them. The length of the CDR3 is 14 residues. In DNA form, the CDR3 reads TGTGCCAGCAGTTTAGCAGGGGTTAGGACTGAAGCTTTCTTT. It is translated as CASSLAGVRTEAFF.

There are many counts of this clonotype. The rearrangement joins TRBV11-2 to TRBJ2-7; D might be TRBD2 (5 bases). With 5 bases removed from V and 3 bases from J, the gap between germline ends came to 14 bases. CDR3 length equals 14 residues. Germline CDR1 SGHAT, CDR2 FQNNGV. The CDR3 nucleotides read TGTGCCAGCAGCACGCCGAATAGCGTCTACGAGCAGTACTTC. Amino acids: CASSTPNSVYEQYF.

With regard to this clonotype: Possible read error: a much larger clone is one base away. V is TRBV7-2 and J is TRBJ2-4; 7 nucleotides agree with TRBD2. The DNA end favors TRBJ2-7, so the J call may be wrong. Germline V gene sequence: CDR1 SGHTA, CDR2 FQGNSA. The CDR3 extends over 14 amino acids. The CDR3 DNA follows: TGTGCCAGCAGCCTCCTGGGGGGGAACTGCGAGCAGTACTTC. Protein sequence: CASSLLGGNCEQYF.

This clonotype appeared many times. The junction departs from germline at one end; a sequencing error may be responsible. V usage is TRBV5-1 and J usage is TRBJ2-7, with D possibly matching TRBD1 (5 bases). The length of the CDR3 is 14 residues. Germline CDR1 reads SGHRS; CDR2 reads YFSETQ. The CDR3 nucleotides read TGTGCCAGCAGCCCTGATAGGGGTTCCTACGAGCAGTACTTC. Translating gives CASSPDRGSYEQYF.